This T cell receptor beta chain stems from a study of cytomegalovirus exposure and HLA in healthy donors. At the level of the study: Earlier work reported around 110 million unique TCR beta sequences from 150 million to 200 million T cells. General study points: Later analysis found that TCR beta chains associated with HLA were more clonally expanded than other, equally common chains. Specificity of three CMV-associated chains for CMV antigens was verified in vitro.

Note on this clone: Its antigen is still unknown.

The PCR was carried out with 60 Vbeta primers and 13 Jbeta primers. As processed by the authors: Later work found 80 million or so unique TCR beta chains, with 9.5 million to 14 million shared. Produced via immunoSEQ multiplex PCR; TCRdb's table is partial and in-frame only. The D gene and trimming were derived from the DNA, and the V and J assignments and clone size from that table. This table has hundreds of thousands of clones, over 85% appearing once. This CDR3 spans 14 amino acids. Germline V CDR1 and CDR2: MNHEY, SMNVEV (reference sequence). The J segment lost 3 bases and the V segment lost 6 bases, leaving 6 bases of the junction unmatched.

Specimen: PBMCs. The receptor was derived from a woman aged 18 to 35 in good health and CMV-seronegative. The chain joins TRBV27 to TRBJ2-7; 9 bases align to TRBD1. The CDR3 DNA sequence: TGTGCCAGCAGCGGCACGACAGGGGGCTACGAGCAGTACTTC. Translation: CASSGTTGGYEQYF.